Sequencing of this TCR beta chain was carried out in a study of blood T cell repertoires in COVID-19. The method was immunoSEQ multiplex PCR; TCRdb's version includes in-frame clones alone and lacks a portion of them. The sample includes approximately 200,000 clones, around 84% of them seen just once. Trimming at V came to 5 bases and at J to 1 base, leaving 5 bases not matched to a gene. CDR3 length: 15 residues. Germline V lookup: CDR1 SEHNR, CDR2 FQNEAQ (reference sequence). Source material: PBMCs or T cells enriched from blood (not recorded which). The clonotype originates from a woman aged 30 to 39 who had recovered from COVID-19. V is TRBV7-9 and J is TRBJ2-3; 8 nucleotides line up with TRBD2. The CDR3, as DNA: TGTGCCAGCAGCGCCCCGGGAGGGGGCACAGATACGCAGTATTTT. Protein: CASSAPGGGTDTQYF.